This entry features one T cell receptor (beta chain) sequence. Germline lookup yields CDR1 WNHNN and CDR2 SYGVQD (reference sequence). CDR3 size: 16 residues. V shed 2 bases and J shed 2 bases, with 14 bases lying between them. Profiling relied on immunoSEQ multiplex PCR, and the TCRdb table lists in-frame clones only, not all of them. The sample contains tens of thousands of clones, approximately 92% of which appear only once. This record comes from a study of T cell changes during pregnancy in multiple sclerosis. Here the sequenced sample was peripheral blood, taken in the third trimester of pregnancy. This sequence originates from a female donor in good health, enrolled as a control in a pregnancy study. The J gene is TRBJ2-3, the V gene TRBV10-1; tentatively, D is TRBD1 (6 bases). The CDR3 loop reads CASSEGRQAATDTQYF. DNA for the CDR3: TGCGCCAGCAGTGAGGGAAGACAGGCCGCCACAGATACGCAGTATTTT.